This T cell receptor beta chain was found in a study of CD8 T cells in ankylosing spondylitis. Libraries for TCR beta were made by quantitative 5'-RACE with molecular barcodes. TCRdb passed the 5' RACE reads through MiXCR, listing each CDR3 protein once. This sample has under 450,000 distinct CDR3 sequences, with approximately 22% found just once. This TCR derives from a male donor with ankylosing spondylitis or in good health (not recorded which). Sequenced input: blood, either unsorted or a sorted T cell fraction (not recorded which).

The CDR3 nucleotides read TGTGCCAGCATCCCTAGGGGGGAGGCCGGGGAGCTGTTTTTT. Translating gives CASIPRGEAGELFF. The chain carries TRBV7-2 and TRBJ2-2; D tentatively reads TRBD1 or TRBD2 (6 bases each). CDR1 is SGHTA and CDR2 is FQGNSA in the germline V gene. V lost 7 bases, J lost 6 bases, and 15 bases lay in between. The CDR3 contains 14 residues.